This TCR beta chain was documented in a study of blood T cell repertoires in COVID-19 (TCRdb year 2020). In the study overall: Samples from collaborators originated in the United States, Italy and Spain and spanned both the acute and convalescent phases of COVID-19. The samples were drawn from two sources: the first 160 participants of the ongoing ImmuneRACE study, and 950 to 1,500 subjects contributed by 6 global collaborators. A freely available public database, intended as a resource for researchers studying the immune response to SARS-CoV-2, is where the repertoires were released. The dataset comprised deeply sampled blood TCRbeta repertoires from subjects exposed to, actively infected with, or recovered from COVID-19. Sample metadata almost always included a de-identified subject ID, COVID-19 status, age in years and sex. The material from the prospective study consisted of cDNA or gDNA derived from T cells, B-cell-depleted T cells, or PBMCs. HLA class I and class II types, where available, came from metadata supplied by the sample provider rather than from assay-based typing.

On the study overall, not on this receptor specifically: Clinical and demographic metadata were provided uncurated, with the amount varying by source and participant.

Of note for this clone: Its target antigen remains unknown. No base qualities exist here, and no much larger clone lies one base off it.

Collaborating institutions collected whole blood in K2EDTA tubes following their own protocols. For TCRbeta analysis, collaborator samples were shipped as frozen whole blood, as isolated PBMCs, or as DNA extracted from either sample type. TCRbeta CDR3 regions were amplified from genomic DNA by means of the immunoSEQ Assay, a bias-controlled multiplex PCR. In the authors' own workflow: Nucleated cell counts per sample were estimated from amplification of reference gene primers within the assay. To quantify the absolute abundance of each unique TCRbeta CDR3 rearrangement, sequence reads were collapsed and filtered. For each sample, productive Simpson clonality was calculated by taking the square root of Simpson's diversity index across productive rearrangements. As stored in TCRdb, this immuneACCESS dataset retains in-frame rearrangements with V and J assigned. A fraction of the clones does not appear; measured against another copy, unresolved V genes explain less than half of the discrepancy, and the remainder lacks a known reason. That table is the source of V, J and clone size, and D and trimming were worked out from the DNA. The sample records 250,000 to 350,000 clones, about nine tenths of which are singletons. Of the sample, about 2.5% is held by the ten largest clones.

Material: peripheral blood. The origin of this receptor is a man aged 18-30 years with active or convalescent COVID-19.

Here the CDR3 is given as CASSPNPGTSKHNEQFF. The bases are TGTGCCAGCAGCCCTAATCCCGGGACTAGCAAGCACAATGAGCAGTTCTTC. The V gene is TRBV9 and the J gene is TRBJ2-1; 9 bases in the middle match TRBD2. As encoded in the germline V gene, CDR1 is SGDLS while CDR2 is YYNGEE. Unmatched junction bases come to 13, with V trimmed by 4 bases and J by 5 bases. From the cysteine up to the phenylalanine, the CDR3 has a length of 17 residues. The sequence is cut down to CDR3 DNA, 51 bases in frame from base 1.